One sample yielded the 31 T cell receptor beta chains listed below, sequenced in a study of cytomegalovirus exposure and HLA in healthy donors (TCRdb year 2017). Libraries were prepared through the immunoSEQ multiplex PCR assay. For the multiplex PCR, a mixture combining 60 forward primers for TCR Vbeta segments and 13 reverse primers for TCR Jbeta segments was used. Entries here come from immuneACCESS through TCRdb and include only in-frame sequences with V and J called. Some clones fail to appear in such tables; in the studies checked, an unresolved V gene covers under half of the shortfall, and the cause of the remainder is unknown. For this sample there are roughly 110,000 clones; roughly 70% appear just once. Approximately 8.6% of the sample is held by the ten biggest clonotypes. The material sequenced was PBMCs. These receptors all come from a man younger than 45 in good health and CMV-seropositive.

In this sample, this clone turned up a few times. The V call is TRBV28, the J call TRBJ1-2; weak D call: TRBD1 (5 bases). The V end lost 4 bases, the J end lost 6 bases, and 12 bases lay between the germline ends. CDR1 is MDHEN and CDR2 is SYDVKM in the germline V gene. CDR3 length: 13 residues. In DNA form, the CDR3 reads TGTGCCAGCAGTTCAGGGATCCGGGATGGCTACACCTTC. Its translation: CASSSGIRDGYTF.

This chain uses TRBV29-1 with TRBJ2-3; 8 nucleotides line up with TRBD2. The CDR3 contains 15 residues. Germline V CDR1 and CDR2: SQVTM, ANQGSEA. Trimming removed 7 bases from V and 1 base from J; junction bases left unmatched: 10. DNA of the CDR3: TGCAGCGGGTCACCTCCGGGGGGGGGCACAGATACGCAGTATTTT. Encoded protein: CSGSPPGGGTDTQYF.

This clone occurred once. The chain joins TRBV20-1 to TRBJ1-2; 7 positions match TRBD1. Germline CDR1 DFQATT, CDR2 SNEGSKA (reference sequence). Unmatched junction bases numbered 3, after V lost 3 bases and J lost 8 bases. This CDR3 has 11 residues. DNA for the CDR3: TGCAGTGCTAGGAGGGGGCGCGGCTACACCTTC. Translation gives CSARRGRGYTF.

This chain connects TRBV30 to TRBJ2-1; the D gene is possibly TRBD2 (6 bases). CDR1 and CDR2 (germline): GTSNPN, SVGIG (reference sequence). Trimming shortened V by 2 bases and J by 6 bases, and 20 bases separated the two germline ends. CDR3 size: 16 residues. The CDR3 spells CAWSQNRWSAGNEQFF. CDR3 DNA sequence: TGTGCCTGGAGTCAAAACCGGTGGTCAGCGGGCAATGAGCAGTTCTTC.

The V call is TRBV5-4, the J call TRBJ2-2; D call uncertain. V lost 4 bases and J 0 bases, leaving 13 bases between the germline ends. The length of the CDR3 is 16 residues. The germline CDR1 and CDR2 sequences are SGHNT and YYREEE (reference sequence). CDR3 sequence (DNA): TGTGCCAGCAGCCCCAGACACGGTTCGAACACCGGGGAGCTGTTTTTT. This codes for CASSPRHGSNTGELFF.

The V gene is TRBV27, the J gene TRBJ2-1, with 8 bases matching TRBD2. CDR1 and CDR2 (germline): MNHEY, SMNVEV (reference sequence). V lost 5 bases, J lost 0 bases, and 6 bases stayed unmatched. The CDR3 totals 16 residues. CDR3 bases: TGTGCCAGCAGTCACGGACTAGCTCGCTCCTACAATGAGCAGTTCTTC. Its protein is CASSHGLARSYNEQFF.

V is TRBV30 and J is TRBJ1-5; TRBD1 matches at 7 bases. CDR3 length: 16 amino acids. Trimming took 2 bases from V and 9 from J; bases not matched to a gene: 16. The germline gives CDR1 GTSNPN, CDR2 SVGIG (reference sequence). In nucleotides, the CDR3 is TGTGCCTGGAGTTCTACGGGACAGTGGAATGACGGGCCCCAGCATTTT. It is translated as CAWSSTGQWNDGPQHF. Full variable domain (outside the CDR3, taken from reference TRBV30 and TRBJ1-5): SQTIHQWPATLVQPVGSPLSLECTVEGTSNPNLYWYRQAAGRGLQLLFYSVGIGQISSEVPQNLSASRPQDRQFILSSKKLLLSDSGFYLCAWSSTGQWNDGPQHFGDGTRLSIL.

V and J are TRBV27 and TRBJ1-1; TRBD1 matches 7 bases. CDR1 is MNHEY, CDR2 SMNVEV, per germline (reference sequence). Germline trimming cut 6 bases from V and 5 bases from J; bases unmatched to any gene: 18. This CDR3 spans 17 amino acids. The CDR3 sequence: CASRSIPGQIGGTEAFF. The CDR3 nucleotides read TGTGCCAGCAGATCTATCCCGGGACAGATCGGCGGAACTGAAGCTTTCTTT.

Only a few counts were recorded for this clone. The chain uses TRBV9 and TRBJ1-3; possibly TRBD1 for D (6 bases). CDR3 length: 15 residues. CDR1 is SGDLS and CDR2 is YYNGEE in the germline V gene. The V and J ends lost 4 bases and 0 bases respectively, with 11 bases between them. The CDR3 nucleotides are TGTGCCAGCAGCTCAGGGGCCTCCTCTGGAAACACCATATATTTT. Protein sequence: CASSSGASSGNTIYF.

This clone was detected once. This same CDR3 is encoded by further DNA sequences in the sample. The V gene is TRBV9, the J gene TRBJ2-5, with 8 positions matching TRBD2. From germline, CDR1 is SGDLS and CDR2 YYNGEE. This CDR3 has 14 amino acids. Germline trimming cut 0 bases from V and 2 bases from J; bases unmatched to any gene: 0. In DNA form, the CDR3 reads TGTGCCAGCAGCGTAGCGGGGGGGCAAGAGACCCAGTACTTC. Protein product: CASSVAGGQETQYF.

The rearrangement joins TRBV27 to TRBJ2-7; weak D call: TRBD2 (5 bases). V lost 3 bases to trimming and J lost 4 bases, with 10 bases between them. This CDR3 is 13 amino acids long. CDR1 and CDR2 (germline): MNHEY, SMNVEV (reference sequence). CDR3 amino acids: CASSFGEGYEQYV. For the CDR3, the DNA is TGTGCCAGCAGTTTCGGCGAGGGATACGAGCAGTACGTC.

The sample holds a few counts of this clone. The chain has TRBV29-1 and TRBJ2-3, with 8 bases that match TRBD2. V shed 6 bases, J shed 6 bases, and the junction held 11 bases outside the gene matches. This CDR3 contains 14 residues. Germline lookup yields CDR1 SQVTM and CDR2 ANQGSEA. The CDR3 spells CSVGGGTLEDTQYF. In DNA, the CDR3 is TGCAGCGTCGGGGGGGGGACCCTGGAGGATACGCAGTATTTT.

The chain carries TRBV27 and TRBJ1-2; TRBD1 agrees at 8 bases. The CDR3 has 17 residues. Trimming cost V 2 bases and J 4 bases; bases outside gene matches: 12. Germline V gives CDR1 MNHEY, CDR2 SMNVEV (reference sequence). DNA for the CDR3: TGTGCCAGCAGTTTAAAACCCGGACAGGGACACCGCTATGGCTACACCTTC. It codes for CASSLKPGQGHRYGYTF.

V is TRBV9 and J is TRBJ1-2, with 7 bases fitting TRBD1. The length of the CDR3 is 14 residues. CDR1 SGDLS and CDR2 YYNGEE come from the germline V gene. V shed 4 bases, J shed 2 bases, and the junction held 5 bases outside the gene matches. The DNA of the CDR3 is TGTGCCAGCAGCCATACAGGGGAGAACTATGGCTACACCTTC. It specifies CASSHTGENYGYTF.

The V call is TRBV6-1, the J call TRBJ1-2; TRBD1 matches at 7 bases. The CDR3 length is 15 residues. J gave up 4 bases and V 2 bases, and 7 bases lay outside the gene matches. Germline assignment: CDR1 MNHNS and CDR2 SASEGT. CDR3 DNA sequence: TGTGCCAGCAGTGAACGGAACAGGGGCACCTATGGCTACACCTTC. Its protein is CASSERNRGTYGYTF.

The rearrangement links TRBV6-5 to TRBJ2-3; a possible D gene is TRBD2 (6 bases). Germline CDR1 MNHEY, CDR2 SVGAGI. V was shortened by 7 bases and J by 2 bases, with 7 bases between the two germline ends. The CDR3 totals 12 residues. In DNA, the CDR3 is TGTGCCAGCACGGGACTCACAGATACGCAGTATTTT. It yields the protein CASTGLTDTQYF.

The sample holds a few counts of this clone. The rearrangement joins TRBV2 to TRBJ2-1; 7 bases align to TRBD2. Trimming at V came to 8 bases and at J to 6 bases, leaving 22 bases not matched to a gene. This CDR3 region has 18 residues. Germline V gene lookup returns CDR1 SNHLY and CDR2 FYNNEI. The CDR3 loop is CASSMIRPLRGISNEQFF. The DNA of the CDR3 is TGTGCCAGCTCTATGATCAGACCCCTGCGGGGGATCAGCAATGAGCAGTTCTTC.

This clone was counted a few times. The CDR3 DNA is TGTGCCAGCAGCTTCGATGGACTCGGCTACGGCTACACCTTC. Protein sequence: CASSFDGLGYGYTF. This chain joins TRBV5-4 and TRBJ1-2, with unresolved D. The CDR3 runs to 14 residues. The V end was cut by 2 bases, the J end by 8 bases, with 16 bases between. Germline assignment: CDR1 SGHNT and CDR2 YYREEE (reference sequence).

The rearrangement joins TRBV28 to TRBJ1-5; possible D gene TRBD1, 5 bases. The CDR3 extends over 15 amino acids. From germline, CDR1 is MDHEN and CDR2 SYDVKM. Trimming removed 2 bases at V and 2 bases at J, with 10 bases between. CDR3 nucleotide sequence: TGTGCCAGCAGTTTAGGGGCAACGGGCAATCAGCCCCAGCATTTT. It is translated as CASSLGATGNQPQHF.

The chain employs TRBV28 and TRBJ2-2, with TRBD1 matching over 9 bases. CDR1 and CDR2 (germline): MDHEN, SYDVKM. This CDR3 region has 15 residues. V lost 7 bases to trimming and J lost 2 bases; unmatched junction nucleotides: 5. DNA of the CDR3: TGTGCCAGCATTAAGGACAGGGGCAACACCGGGGAGCTGTTTTTT. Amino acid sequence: CASIKDRGNTGELFF.

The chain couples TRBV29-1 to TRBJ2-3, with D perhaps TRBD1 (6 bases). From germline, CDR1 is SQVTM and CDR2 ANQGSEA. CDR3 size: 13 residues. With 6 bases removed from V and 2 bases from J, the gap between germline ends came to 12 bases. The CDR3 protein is CSVRQEATDTQYF. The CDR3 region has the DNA TGCAGCGTCCGACAGGAGGCCACAGATACGCAGTATTTT.

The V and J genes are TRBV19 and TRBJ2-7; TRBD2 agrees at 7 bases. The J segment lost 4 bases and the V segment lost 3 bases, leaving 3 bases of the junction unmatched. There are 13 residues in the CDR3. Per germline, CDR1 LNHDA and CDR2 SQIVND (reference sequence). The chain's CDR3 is CASSMGGEYEQYF. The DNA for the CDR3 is TGTGCCAGTAGTATGGGGGGGGAATACGAGCAGTACTTC.

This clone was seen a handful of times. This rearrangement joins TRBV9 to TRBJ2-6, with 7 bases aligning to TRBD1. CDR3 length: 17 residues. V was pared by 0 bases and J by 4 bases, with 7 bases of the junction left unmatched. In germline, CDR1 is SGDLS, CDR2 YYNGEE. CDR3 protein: CASSVAAGGAGANVLTF. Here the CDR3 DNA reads TGTGCCAGCAGCGTAGCGGCAGGGGGAGCGGGGGCCAACGTCCTGACTTTC.

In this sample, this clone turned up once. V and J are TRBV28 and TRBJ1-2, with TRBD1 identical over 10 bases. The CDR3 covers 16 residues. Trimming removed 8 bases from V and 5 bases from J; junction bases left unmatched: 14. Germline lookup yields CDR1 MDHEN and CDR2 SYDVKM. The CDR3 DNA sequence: TGTGCCAGCTCGACTTCCGGGACAGGGGCCACTTATGGCTACACCTTC. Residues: CASSTSGTGATYGYTF.

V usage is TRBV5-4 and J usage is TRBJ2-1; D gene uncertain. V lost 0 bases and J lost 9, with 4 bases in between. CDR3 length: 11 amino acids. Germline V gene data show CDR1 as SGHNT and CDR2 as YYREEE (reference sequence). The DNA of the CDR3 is TGTGCCAGCAGCTTGGAGAGTGAGCAGTTCTTC. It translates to CASSLESEQFF.

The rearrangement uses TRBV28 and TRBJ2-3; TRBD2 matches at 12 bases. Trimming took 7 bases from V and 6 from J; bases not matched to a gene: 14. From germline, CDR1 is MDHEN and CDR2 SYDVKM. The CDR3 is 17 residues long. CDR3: CASIASGRALLSDTQYF. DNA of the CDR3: TGTGCCAGCATAGCTAGCGGGAGGGCCCTTCTCTCCGATACGCAGTATTTT.

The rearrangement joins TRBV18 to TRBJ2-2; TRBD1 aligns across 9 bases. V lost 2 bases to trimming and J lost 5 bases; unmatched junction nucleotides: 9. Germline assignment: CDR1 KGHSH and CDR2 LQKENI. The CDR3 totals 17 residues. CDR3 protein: CASSPTPGTGLTGELFF. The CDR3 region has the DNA TGTGCCAGCTCACCAACGCCCGGGACAGGGTTGACCGGGGAGCTGTTTTTT.

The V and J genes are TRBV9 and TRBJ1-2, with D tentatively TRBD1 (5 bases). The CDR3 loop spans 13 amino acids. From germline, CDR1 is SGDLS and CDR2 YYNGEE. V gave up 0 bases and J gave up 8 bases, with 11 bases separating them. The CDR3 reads CASSVGAGQGYTF. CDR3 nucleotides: TGTGCCAGCAGCGTAGGTGCAGGGCAGGGCTACACCTTC.

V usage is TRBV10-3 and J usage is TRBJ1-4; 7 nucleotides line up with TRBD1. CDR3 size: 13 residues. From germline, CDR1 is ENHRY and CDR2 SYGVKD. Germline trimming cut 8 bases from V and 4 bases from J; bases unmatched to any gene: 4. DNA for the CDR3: TGTGCCATCGGGGACAGCGTTAATGAAAAACTGTTTTTT. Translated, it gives CAIGDSVNEKLFF.

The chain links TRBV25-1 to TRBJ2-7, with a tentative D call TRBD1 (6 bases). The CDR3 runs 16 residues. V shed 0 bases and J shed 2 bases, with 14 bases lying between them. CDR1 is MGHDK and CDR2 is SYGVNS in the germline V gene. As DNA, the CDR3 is TGTGCCAGCAGTGAATATAGCAGGGGTTCCCCCTACGAGCAGTACTTC. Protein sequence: CASSEYSRGSPYEQYF.

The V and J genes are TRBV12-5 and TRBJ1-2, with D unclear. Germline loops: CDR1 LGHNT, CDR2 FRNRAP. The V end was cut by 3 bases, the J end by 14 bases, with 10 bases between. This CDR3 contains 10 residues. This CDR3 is CASGLEGWTF. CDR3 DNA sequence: TGTGCTAGTGGTTTAGAGGGATGGACCTTC.